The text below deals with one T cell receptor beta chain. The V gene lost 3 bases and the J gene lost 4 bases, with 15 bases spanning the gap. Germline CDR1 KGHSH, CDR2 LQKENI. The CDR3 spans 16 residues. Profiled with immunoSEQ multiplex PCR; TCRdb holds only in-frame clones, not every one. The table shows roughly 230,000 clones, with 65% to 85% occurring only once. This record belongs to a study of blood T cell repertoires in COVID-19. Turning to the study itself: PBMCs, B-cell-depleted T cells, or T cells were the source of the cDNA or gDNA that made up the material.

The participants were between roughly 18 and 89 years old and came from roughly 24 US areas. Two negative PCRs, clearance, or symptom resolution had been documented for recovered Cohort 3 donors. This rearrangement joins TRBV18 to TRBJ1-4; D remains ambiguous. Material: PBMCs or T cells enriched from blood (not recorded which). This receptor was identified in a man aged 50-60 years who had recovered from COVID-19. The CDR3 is CASSPGPGGSNEKLFF. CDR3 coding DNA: TGTGCCAGCTCACCTGGCCCGGGAGGGAGTAATGAAAAACTGTTTTTT.